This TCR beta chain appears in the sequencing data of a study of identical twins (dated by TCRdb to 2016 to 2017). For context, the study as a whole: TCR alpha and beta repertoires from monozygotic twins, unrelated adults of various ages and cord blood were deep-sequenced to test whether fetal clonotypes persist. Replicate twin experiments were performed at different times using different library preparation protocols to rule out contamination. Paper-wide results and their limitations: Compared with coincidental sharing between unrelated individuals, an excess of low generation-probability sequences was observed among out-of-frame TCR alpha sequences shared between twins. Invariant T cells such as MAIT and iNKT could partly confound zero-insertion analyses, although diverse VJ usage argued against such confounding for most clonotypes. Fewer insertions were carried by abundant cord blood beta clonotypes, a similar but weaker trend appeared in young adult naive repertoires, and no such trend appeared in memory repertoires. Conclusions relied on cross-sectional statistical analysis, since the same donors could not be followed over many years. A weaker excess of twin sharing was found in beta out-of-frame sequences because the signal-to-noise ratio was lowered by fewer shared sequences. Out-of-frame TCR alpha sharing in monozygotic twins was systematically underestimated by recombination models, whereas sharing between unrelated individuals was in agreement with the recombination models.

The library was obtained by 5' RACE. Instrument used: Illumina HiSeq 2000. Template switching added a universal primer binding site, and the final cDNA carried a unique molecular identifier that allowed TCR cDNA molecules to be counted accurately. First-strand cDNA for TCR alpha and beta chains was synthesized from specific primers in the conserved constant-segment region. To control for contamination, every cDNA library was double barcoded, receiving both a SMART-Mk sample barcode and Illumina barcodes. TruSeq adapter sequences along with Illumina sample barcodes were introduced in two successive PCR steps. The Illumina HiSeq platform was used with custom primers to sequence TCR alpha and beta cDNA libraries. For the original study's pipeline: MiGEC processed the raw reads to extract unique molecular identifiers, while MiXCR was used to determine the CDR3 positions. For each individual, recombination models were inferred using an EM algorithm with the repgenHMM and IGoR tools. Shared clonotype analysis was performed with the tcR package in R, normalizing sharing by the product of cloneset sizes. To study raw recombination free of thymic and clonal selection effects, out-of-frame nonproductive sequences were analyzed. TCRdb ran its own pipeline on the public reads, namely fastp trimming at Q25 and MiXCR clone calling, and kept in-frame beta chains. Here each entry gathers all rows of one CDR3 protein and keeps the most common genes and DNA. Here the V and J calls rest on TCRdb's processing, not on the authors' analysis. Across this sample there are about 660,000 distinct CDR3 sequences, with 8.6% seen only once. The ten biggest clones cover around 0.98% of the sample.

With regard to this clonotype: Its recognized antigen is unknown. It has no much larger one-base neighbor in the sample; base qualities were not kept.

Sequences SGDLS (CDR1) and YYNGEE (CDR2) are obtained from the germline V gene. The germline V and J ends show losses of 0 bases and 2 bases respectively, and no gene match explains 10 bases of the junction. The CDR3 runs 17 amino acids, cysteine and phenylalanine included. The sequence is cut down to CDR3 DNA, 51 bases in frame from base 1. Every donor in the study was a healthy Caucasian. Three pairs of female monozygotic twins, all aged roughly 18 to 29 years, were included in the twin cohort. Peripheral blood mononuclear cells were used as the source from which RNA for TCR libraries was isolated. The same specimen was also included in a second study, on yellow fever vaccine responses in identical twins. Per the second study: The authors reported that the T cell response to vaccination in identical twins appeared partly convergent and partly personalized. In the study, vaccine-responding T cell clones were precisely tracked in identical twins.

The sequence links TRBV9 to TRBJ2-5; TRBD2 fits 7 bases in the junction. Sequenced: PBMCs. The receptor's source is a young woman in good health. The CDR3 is CASSVGDRGSNQETQYF. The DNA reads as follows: TGTGCCAGCAGCGTAGGAGATCGCGGGAGTAATCAAGAGACCCAGTACTTC.